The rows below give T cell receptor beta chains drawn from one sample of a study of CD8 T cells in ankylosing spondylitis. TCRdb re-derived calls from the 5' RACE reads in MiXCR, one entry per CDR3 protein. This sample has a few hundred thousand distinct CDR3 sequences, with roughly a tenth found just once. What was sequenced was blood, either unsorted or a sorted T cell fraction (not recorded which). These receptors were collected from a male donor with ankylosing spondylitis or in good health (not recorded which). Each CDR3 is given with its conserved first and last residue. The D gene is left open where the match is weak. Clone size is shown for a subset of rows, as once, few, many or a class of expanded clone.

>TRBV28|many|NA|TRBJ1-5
TGTGCCAGCAGTCCCAGCCGCGTCCTCAATCAGCCCCAGCATTTT
CASSPSRVLNQPQHF
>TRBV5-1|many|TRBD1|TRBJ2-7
TGCGCCAGCACACCGACAGGGGGTCCGTACGAGCAGTACTTC
CASTPTGGPYEQYF
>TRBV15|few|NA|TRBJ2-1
TGTGCCACCAGCAGGCGTCTTGGGGGCTCCTACAATGAGCAGTTCTTC
CATSRRLGGSYNEQFF
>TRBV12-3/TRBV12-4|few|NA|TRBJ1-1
TGTGCCAGCAGTTTTGCTTCTGTCGAAGTTACTGAAGCTTTCTTT
CASSFASVEVTEAFF
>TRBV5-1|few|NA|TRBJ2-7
TGCGCCAGCAGCCAGCAGACAGGTGGGAACGAGCAGTACTTC
CASSQQTGGNEQYF
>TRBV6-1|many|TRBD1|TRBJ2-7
TGTGCCAGCAGTGATCCGGGACAGTTATACGAGCAGTACTTC
CASSDPGQLYEQYF
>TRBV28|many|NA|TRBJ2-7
TGTGCCAGCAGTTTAGACCAGCGAAGCTCCTACGAGCAGTACTTC
CASSLDQRSSYEQYF
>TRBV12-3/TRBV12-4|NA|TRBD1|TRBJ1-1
TGTGCCAGCAGCTTCCGACGGAAACAGGGGAGAAGCACTGAAGCTTTCTTT
CASSFRRKQGRSTEAFF
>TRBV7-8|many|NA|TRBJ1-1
TGTGCCAGCAGCTACCTGGGGGGCGCCTACACTGAAGCTTTCTTT
CASSYLGGAYTEAFF
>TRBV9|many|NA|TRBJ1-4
TGTGCCAGCAGCGTATCAGGACAGTTGGAAAAACTGTTTTTT
CASSVSGQLEKLFF
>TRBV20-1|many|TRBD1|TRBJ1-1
TGCAGTGCTAGAGATGGGACAGGGGTCGTGACTGAAGCTTTCTTT
CSARDGTGVVTEAFF
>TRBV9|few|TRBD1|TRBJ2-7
TGTGCCAGCAGCGTAGGGACAGGGGGCTTCGACGAGCAGTACTTC
CASSVGTGGFDEQYF
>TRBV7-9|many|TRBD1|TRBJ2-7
TGTGCCAGCAGCTTAGCGGGGACAGAGTATTACGAGCAGTACTTC
CASSLAGTEYYEQYF
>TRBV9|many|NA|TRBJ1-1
TGTGCCAGCAGCGTAGATGAAAGTTGGAGGACTGAAGCTTTCTTT
CASSVDESWRTEAFF
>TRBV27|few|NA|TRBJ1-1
TGTGCCAGCGCGGCTGGGACATCTGGGGCCATGAACACTGAAGCTTTCTTT
CASAAGTSGAMNTEAFF
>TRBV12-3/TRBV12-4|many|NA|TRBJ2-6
TGTGCCAGCAGTTATGGGGCCAACGTCCTGACTTTC
CASSYGANVLTF
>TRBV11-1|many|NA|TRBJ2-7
TGTGCCAGCAGCGCCAGGGGTGAAGAGCAGTACTTC
CASSARGEEQYF
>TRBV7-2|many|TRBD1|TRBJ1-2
TGTGCCAGCAGAACGGACAGGGCCTATGGCTACACCTTC
CASRTDRAYGYTF
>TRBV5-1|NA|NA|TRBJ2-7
TGCGCCAGCAGCTTGGCCCAGGGATCCCTCTACGAGCAGTACTTC
CASSLAQGSLYEQYF
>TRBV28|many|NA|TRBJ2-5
TGTGCCAGCAGTTTTCTCCGGGACAACCAAGAGACCCAGTACTTC
CASSFLRDNQETQYF
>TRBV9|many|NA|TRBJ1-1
TGTGCCAGCAGCATCGGGCCCCAGTGGACTGAAGCTTTCTTT
CASSIGPQWTEAFF
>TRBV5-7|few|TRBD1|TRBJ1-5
TGTGCCAGCAGTCATCAGGGGGCATCTCAGCCCCAGCATTTT
CASSHQGASQPQHF
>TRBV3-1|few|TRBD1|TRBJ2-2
TGTGCCAGCAGCCAACGTGACAGGGCCCCCACCGGGGAGCTGTTTTTT
CASSQRDRAPTGELFF
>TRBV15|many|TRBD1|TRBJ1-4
TGTGCCACCAGCAGAGGGGACAGGGCTGAAAAACTGTTTTTT
CATSRGDRAEKLFF
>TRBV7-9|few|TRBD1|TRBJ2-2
TGTGCCACCCGATGGACAGGGGACGGGCGCGACACCGGGGAGCTGTTTTTT
CATRWTGDGRDTGELFF
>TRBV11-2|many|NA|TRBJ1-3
TGTGCCAGCAGCCAGGTGGGCTCTGGAAACACCATATATTTT
CASSQVGSGNTIYF
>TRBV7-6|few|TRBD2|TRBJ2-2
TGTGCCAGCAGCTATCTCCGGGGGGTTCCTCGTTTCGAGCTGTTTTTT
CASSYLRGVPRFELFF
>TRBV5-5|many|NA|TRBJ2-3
TGTGCCAGCAGCTTGAACCAGAACACAGATACGCAGTATTTT
CASSLNQNTDTQYF
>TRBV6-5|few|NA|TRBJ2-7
TGTGCCAGCAGTTACATCCAGGGGAACTTAGGGGAGCAGTACTTC
CASSYIQGNLGEQYF
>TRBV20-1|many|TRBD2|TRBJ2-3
TGCAGTGCTTCGACTAGCGGGGCAGATACGCAGTATTTT
CSASTSGADTQYF
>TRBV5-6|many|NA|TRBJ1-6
TGTGCCAGCAGACAACTGGATAATTCACCCCTCCACTTT
CASRQLDNSPLHF
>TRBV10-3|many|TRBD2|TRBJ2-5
TGTGCCATCAGTGATTCGACTAGCGGGGATGGAAAGACCCAGTACTTC
CAISDSTSGDGKTQYF
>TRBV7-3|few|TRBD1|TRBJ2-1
TGTGCCAGCAGCTTAACACCGGGACAGGTTTACAATGAGCAGTTCTTC
CASSLTPGQVYNEQFF
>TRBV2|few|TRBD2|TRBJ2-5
TGTGCCAGCAGTGAAGCTGCGACTAGCGGTGGAGAGACCCAGTACTTC
CASSEAATSGGETQYF
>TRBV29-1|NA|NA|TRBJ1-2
TGCAGCGTTGAATCAGTGACGGTAACCAATGGCTACACCTTC
CSVESVTVTNGYTF
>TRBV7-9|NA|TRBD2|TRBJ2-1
TGTGCCAGCAGCCGAGCGGGGGATTGGGAGCAGTTCTTC
CASSRAGDWEQFF
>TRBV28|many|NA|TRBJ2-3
TGTGCCAGCAGTCTCGTATGGGATACGCAGTATTTT
CASSLVWDTQYF
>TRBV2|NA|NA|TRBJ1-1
TGTGCCAGCAGGGCTTTACAGGTGATGAACACTGAAGCTTTCTTT
CASRALQVMNTEAFF
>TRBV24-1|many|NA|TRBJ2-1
TGTGCCACCAAGGACCATACTGCTAATGAGCAGTTCTTC
CATKDHTANEQFF
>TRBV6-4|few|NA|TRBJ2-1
TGTGCCAGCAGCAAAGGCCCGACAGGCCTTCTCTCCTACAATGAGCAGTTCTTC
CASSKGPTGLLSYNEQFF
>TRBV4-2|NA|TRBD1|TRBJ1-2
TGTGCCAGCAGCCGCCCCGGACAGGGGGCGAGCTATGGCTACACCTTC
CASSRPGQGASYGYTF
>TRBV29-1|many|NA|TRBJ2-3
TGCAGCGTTGGAAGCACAGATACGCAGTATTTT
CSVGSTDTQYF
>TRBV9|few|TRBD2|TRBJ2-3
TGTGCCATCCACCCGTCGACTAGCGGGACAGATACGCAGTATTTT
CAIHPSTSGTDTQYF
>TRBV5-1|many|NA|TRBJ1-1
TGCGCCAGCAGCGTGACAGGGAACACTGAAGCTTTCTTT
CASSVTGNTEAFF
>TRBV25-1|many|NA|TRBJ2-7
TGTGCCAGCAGGCGACACTACGAGCAGTACTTC
CASRRHYEQYF
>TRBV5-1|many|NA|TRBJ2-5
TGCGCCAGCAGCTCCACTAGCCGAGGGGAGACCCAGTACTTC
CASSSTSRGETQYF
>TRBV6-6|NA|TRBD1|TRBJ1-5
TGTGCCAGCCGGGACAGCCAAAATCAGCCCCAGCATTTT
CASRDSQNQPQHF